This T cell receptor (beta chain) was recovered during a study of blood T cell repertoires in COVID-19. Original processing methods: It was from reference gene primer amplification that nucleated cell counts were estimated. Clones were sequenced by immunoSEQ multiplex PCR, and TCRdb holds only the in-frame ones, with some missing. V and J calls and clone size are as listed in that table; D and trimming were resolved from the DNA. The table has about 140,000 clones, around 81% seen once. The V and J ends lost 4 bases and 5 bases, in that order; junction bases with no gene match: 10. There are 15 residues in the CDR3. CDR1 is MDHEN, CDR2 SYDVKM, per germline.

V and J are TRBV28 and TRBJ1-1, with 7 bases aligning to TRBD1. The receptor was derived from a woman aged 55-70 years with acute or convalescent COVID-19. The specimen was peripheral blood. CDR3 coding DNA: TGTGCCAGCAGTTATACCCTACAGGGGAAGACTGAAGCTTTCTTT. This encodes CASSYTLQGKTEAFF.